The text below deals with one T cell receptor beta chain. The V gene's germline CDR1 is KGHSH and CDR2 LQKENI. The V gene lost 2 bases and the J gene lost 7 bases, with 12 bases spanning the gap. The CDR3 sequence is 14 residues long. This sample is drawn from a study of blood T cell repertoires in COVID-19. Study-level background: Acute and convalescent COVID-19 samples came from the United States, Italy and Spain. The analysed material was cDNA or gDNA that came from T cells, B-cell-depleted T cells, or PBMCs.

Per the original data handling: It was from reference gene primer amplification that nucleated cell counts were estimated. Measured with immunoSEQ multiplex PCR; TCRdb has only the in-frame clones, and not every one. V and J calls and clone size are those listed in that table; D and trimming were worked out from the DNA. The sample has fewer than 300,000 clones; about 88% are singletons. Input material: peripheral blood. The clonotype originates from a woman in her 40s who had recovered from COVID-19. The V and J genes are TRBV18 and TRBJ1-3; D gene unclear. The CDR3 sequence is CASSPAAGPNTIYF. CDR3 nucleotide sequence: TGTGCCAGCTCACCAGCAGCGGGTCCCAACACCATATATTTT.